The sequence of this T cell receptor (beta chain) was determined in a study of sequential checkpoint blockade in melanoma (dated by TCRdb to the late 2010s). In the study overall: Patients were assigned by 1:1 randomization to either first-line nivolumab followed by ipilimumab (arm A) or ipilimumab followed by nivolumab (arm B). Maintenance nivolumab came after both trial sequences. General findings and caveats noted by the study authors: Larger, independent patient cohorts are needed to validate the response-prediction model that combines TCR metrics and mutation burden.

TCRbeta CDR3 regions were immunosequenced from genomic DNA with the immunoSEQ Assay. Prior to high-throughput sequencing, genomic DNA was amplified by bias-controlled multiplex PCR. Per the authors' processing: To quantify the absolute abundance of each unique TCRbeta CDR3 region, the sequences were collapsed and filtered. Clonality, defined as 1 minus Pielou's evenness, was calculated using only productive rearrangements. Clones with significantly greater frequencies in on-treatment versus baseline samples were identified using a previously published method. Drawn from immuneACCESS, this table holds only the in-frame rearrangements with V and J called that TCRdb kept. Clones are partly lost; checked studies trace under half to an unresolved V gene and leave the rest unexplained. V, J and clone size were drawn from that table, and D and trimming were deduced from the DNA. This sample holds more than 35,000 clones; 88% were observed only once. The ten biggest clones cover around 11% of the sample.

On this clone itself: Its specific antigen is unknown. Base qualities are not recorded, but no much larger clone differs from it by a single base.

Read against the paper, the sample's treatment or condition label means: randomized to nivolumab then ipilimumab (arm A) or the reverse (arm B). Prior DNA-damaging chemotherapy had not been received by any trial patient. On a FACS Aria II flow cytometer, live CD3+CD8+ cells that were negative for CD19 and CD56 were sorted from thawed PBMCs. The samples were obtained from melanoma patients enrolled in CheckMate 064, an open-label, randomized phase II trial testing sequential checkpoint blockade. Peripheral blood mononuclear cells were obtained through leukapheresis, purified using Ficoll-Paque, and frozen in human serum containing approximately 9.1% DMSO. Purity of sorted blood CD3+CD8+ cells was verified at >95% immediately after sorting, followed by DNA extraction. At the junction V is shortened by 5 bases and J by 0 bases, with 14 bases in between. Measured from the cysteine to the phenylalanine, the CDR3 is 15 residues long. The kept DNA is CDR3 alone, 45 bases in frame from the first base. Per the germline V gene, SGDLS is the CDR1 and YYNGEE is the CDR2.

Recombination joined TRBV9 with TRBJ1-1; no D gene can be assigned with confidence. The specimen comprised CD8+ T cells sorted from blood (inferred from file names), sampled from a patient given nivolumab and ipilimumab in sequence. The sequence derives from a human donor with melanoma. The DNA reads TGTGCCAGCAGTGGCCCTGGAGGGCTGAACACTGAAGCTTTCTTT. This sequence encodes CASSGPGGLNTEAFF.